The 4 T cell receptor beta chains below all came from one sample that was sequenced in a study of shared clonotypes between healthy human individuals. Some clones are missing from TCRdb's copy, which holds only in-frame ones; the method was immunoSEQ multiplex PCR. In the table there are hundreds of thousands of clones, about 74% of which are singletons. The source material was memory CD4+ T cells sorted from blood. Subset: CD45RA-negative fraction. These TCRs come from a woman aged 25 to 39 in good health.

The table lists this clone with many counts. This chain connects TRBV5-1 to TRBJ1-4; tentatively, D is TRBD1 (5 bases). CDR1 and CDR2 from the germline V gene are SGHRS and YFSETQ. CDR3 length equals 13 residues. Deletions cut 4 bases from V and 8 bases from J, with 12 bases between. The CDR3 bases are TGCGCCAGCAGCCTTCGACAGTCAGAAAAACTGTTTTTT. It codes for CASSLRQSEKLFF.

V gene TRBV18 combines with J gene TRBJ2-2, with TRBD1 as a possible D gene (6 bases). V was trimmed by 4 bases and J by 1 base, leaving 7 bases between them. The germline CDR1 and CDR2 sequences are KGHSH and LQKENI. The CDR3 is 14 residues long. The CDR3 sequence is CASSRTENTGELFF. The DNA for the CDR3 is TGTGCCAGCTCACGGACAGAGAACACCGGGGAGCTGTTTTTT.

The chain has TRBV6-1 and TRBJ2-2, with 10 bases aligning to TRBD2. V lost 3 bases, J lost 4 bases, and 5 bases stayed unmatched. Germline loops: CDR1 MNHNS, CDR2 SASEGT. The CDR3 runs to 16 residues. The CDR3 DNA follows: TGTGCCAGCAGTGAGACGGGACTAGCGATCACCGGGGAGCTGTTTTTT. This codes for CASSETGLAITGELFF.

The J gene is TRBJ2-7, the V gene TRBV5-1, with TRBD2 matching over 12 bases. Germline CDR1 is SGHRS and CDR2 is YFSETQ. V shed 3 bases and J 3 bases; nucleotides not matched to a gene: 4. The CDR3 is made up of 15 amino acids. As DNA, the CDR3 is TGCGCCAGCAGCTCTGGACTAGCGGGATTCTACGAGCAGTACTTC. This gives the protein CASSSGLAGFYEQYF. The full variable domain, in which reference TRBV5-1 and TRBJ2-7 provide the parts outside the CDR3, is KAGVTQTPRYLIKTRGQQVTLSCSPISGHRSVSWYQQTPGQGLQFLFEYFSETQRNKGNFPGRFSGRQFSNSRSEMNVSTLELGDSALYLCASSSGLAGFYEQYFGPGTRLTVT.